This TCR beta chain was identified during a study of cytomegalovirus exposure and HLA in healthy donors. The study's findings and limits: Data from an earlier analysis indicated that most TCR beta V segments were productive either about 87% or about 30% of the time.

PCR involved 60 Vbeta and 13 Jbeta primers. Libraries were prepared by immunoSEQ multiplex PCR; TCRdb keeps only in-frame clonotypes and omits some of them. Its table records approximately 70,000 clones. After removal of 5 bases from V and 3 bases from J, the junction contained 7 bases not matched to a gene. The CDR3 has 16 residues. Germline CDR1 and CDR2: SGHTA and FQGNSA. Concerning this clone itself: Its antigen is currently unknown.

The source is a woman in her 40s in good health and CMV-seropositive. V gene TRBV7-2 combines with J gene TRBJ2-1; 10 bases are a match to TRBD1. The sequenced sample consisted of PBMCs. The CDR3 DNA sequence: TGTGCCAGCAGCCACGCGGGACAGGGGCTCTACAATGAGCAGTTCTTC. This codes for CASSHAGQGLYNEQFF.